Each of the 10 T cell receptor beta chains below was sequenced from the same sample in a study of regulatory T cells in long-lasting Graves disease. Researchers made TCR beta libraries by using iRepertoire HTBI primers and running Arm-PCR on CDR3 regions. TCRdb reprocessed the multiplex PCR reads via MiXCR and lists one record per CDR3 protein. The sample comprises some 330,000 distinct CDR3 sequences, roughly 20% of which are singletons, and approximately 28% rests with the top ten. Time point specified: persistent/refractory GD, antithyroid drugs over 5 years with positive TRAb. TCR sequences were obtained from RNA taken from PBMCs. Here the sequenced sample was peripheral blood mononuclear cells (PBMCs), taken when the disease was refractory, from a patient treated with antithyroid drugs. Receptors were obtained from a woman aged 40 to 50 with Graves disease.

To note about this clonotype: Being one base from a much bigger clone, this may be a read error. The CDR3 carries no conserved terminal phenylalanine or tryptophan, so it likely arises from a read error. This rearrangement joins TRBV11-1 to TRBJ1-2, with 8 bases that match TRBD1. V was pared by 5 bases and J by 5 bases, with 10 bases of the junction left unmatched. CDR1 and CDR2 from the germline V gene are SGHAT and FQDESV (reference sequence). This CDR3 spans 15 amino acids. The CDR3 protein is CASSQGTGQPYGYTL. CDR3 DNA: TGTGCCAGCAGCCAAGGGACAGGACAACCGTATGGCTACACCCTC.

The chain couples TRBV19 to TRBJ2-5; 9 bases align to TRBD1. Looked up from germline, CDR1 is LNHDA and CDR2 is SQIVND (reference sequence). The V and J ends lost 5 bases and 4 bases, in that order; junction bases with no gene match: 2. There are 13 residues in the CDR3. CDR3 sequence (DNA): TGTGCCAGTAGTGGGGGACAGGGAGAGACCCAGTACTTC. As protein: CASSGGQGETQYF.

This clonotype was counted between two and nine times. The CDR3 DNA reads as TGTGCCAGCAGCAAACCCCGGACAGGGGGCACAGATACGCAGTATTTT. Encoded protein: CASSKPRTGGTDTQYF. This sequence joins TRBV11-2 and TRBJ2-3; 9 positions match TRBD1. Germline V gene data show CDR1 as SGHAT and CDR2 as FQNNGV. Trimming removed 5 bases from V and 1 base from J; junction bases left unmatched: 7. The CDR3 is 16 residues long.

Remarks on this clonotype: A read error may explain this, as a much larger clone is one base away. This rearrangement joins TRBV6-2 or TRBV6-3 to TRBJ2-5; D gene ambiguous. The ends were cut back, 7 bases at V and 0 bases at J, with 12 bases in the middle. This CDR3 comprises 14 residues. Germline V gene lookup returns CDR1 MNHEY and CDR2 SVGEGT. The CDR3 loop reads CASNDNPYQETQYF. CDR3 sequence (DNA): TGTGCCAGCAATGACAACCCGTACCAAGAGACCCAGTACTTC.

The sample holds many counts of this clonotype. Being one base from a much bigger clone, this may be a read error. V and J are TRBV18 and TRBJ1-1, with D uncertain. The CDR3 totals 12 residues. Per germline, CDR1 KGHSH and CDR2 LQKENI. Deletions cut 2 bases from V and 1 base from J, with 2 bases between. CDR3 sequence (DNA): TGTGCCAGCTCACCAGCGAACACTGAAGCTTTCTTT. This translates into CASSPANTEAFF.

In its sample, this clonotype was seen a few times. The V and J genes are TRBV30 and TRBJ1-1; D call uncertain. Germline V gives CDR1 GTSNPN, CDR2 SVGIG (reference sequence). With 0 bases removed from V and 3 bases from J, the gap between germline ends came to 8 bases. This CDR3 region has 13 residues. The CDR3 coding sequence is TGTGCCTGGAGTGTGCTGGGCTACACTGAAGCTTTCTTT. Residues: CAWSVLGYTEAFF.

CDR3 DNA: TGTGCCAGCAGCTTTTCCTTTGGTTCGGGACAGGGGATTAGATACACTGAAGCTTTCTTT. Translated: CASSFSFGSGQGIRYTEAFF. The chain carries TRBV7-2 and TRBJ1-1; 10 bases match TRBD1. Trimming at V came to 3 bases and at J to 3 bases, leaving 19 bases not matched to a gene. CDR1 and CDR2 (germline): SGHTA, FQGNSA. The CDR3 runs 20 residues.

There are many counts of this clonotype. This chain links TRBV11-2 with TRBJ1-4, with TRBD1 as a possible D gene (5 bases). V was cut by 1 base and J by 0 bases, with 6 bases left in between. CDR1 is SGHAT and CDR2 is FQNNGV in the germline V gene. The length of the CDR3 is 15 residues. Written as DNA, the CDR3 is TGTGCCAGCAGCTTAGGGGGGGCAACTAATGAAAAACTGTTTTTT. Translating gives CASSLGGATNEKLFF.

This clonotype was counted at least ten times. This chain uses TRBV28 with TRBJ1-2; 9 bases are shared with TRBD1. The trim removed 6 bases at V and 0 bases at J, leaving 11 bases unmatched. The CDR3 length is 17 residues. Germline CDR1 reads MDHEN; CDR2 reads SYDVKM. In nucleotides, the CDR3 is TGTGCCAGCAGCAGTGGGACAGGGCTCCTCGCTAACTATGGCTACACCTTC. This sequence encodes CASSSGTGLLANYGYTF.

V usage is TRBV7-2 and J usage is TRBJ2-7, with 11 bases matching TRBD2. After removal of 0 bases from V and 7 bases from J, the junction contained 23 bases not matched to a gene. The CDR3 is made up of 21 amino acids. Germline values: CDR1 SGHTA, CDR2 FQGNSA. CDR3 nucleotides: TGTGCCAGCAGCTTAGCGCCCTCGGTGACAGGGTATCTGAGACTAGCGGGAGAGCAGTACTTC. Translated, it gives CASSLAPSVTGYLRLAGEQYF.